One and the same sample provided the 10 T cell receptor beta chains below, sequenced in a study of T cell clonality in common variable immunodeficiency. Study findings and constraints: Fewer deletions and N-nucleotide insertions were reportedly seen in common variable immunodeficiency TCR beta sequences.

Clones were read by immunoSEQ multiplex PCR, and TCRdb kept only the in-frame ones, dropping some. The sample includes tens of thousands of clones, none of them occurring once. Their specific antigens are unknown. Sequencing used peripheral blood mononuclear cells. All receptors derive from a human donor with common variable immunodeficiency.

CDR3 loop: CASSFQGVSQETQYF. The covered CDR3 bases are TGCGCCAGCAGCTTCCAGGGGGTGAGCCAAGAGACC. This sequence joins TRBV5-1 and TRBJ2-5; 7 bases agree with TRBD1. The read terminates 3 residues ahead of where the CDR3 ends, so the germline J gene completes it. The V gene end was trimmed by 2 bases and the J gene end by 1 base; junction bases not matched to a gene: 5. From germline, CDR1 is SGHRS and CDR2 YFSETQ. The CDR3 contains 15 residues.

This clone was counted many times. The read gets to within 3 residues of the CDR3 end, and the germline J gene fills in the rest. The genes are TRBV2 and TRBJ2-7; 10 nucleotides agree with TRBD1. Germline loops: CDR1 SNHLY, CDR2 FYNNEI. V shed 6 bases and J 2 bases; nucleotides not matched to a gene: 4. This CDR3 spans 14 amino acids. The CDR3 reads CASSPGTGAYEQYF. The CDR3 DNA, read in part, is TGTGCCAGCAGCCCCGGGACAGGGGCCTACGAG.

Of note for this clone: The read ends 3 residues shy of where the CDR3 ends; the end is completed using the germline J gene. The chain joins TRBV19 to TRBJ2-7; TRBD2 matches at 8 bases. Trimming at V came to 0 bases and at J to 0 bases, leaving 1 base not matched to a gene. CDR3 size: 15 residues. Germline-derived CDR1 and CDR2 are LNHDA and SQIVND (reference sequence). The sequenced CDR3 bases are TGTGCCAGTAGTATAGAAAGCGGGGGCTCCTACGAG. Protein sequence: CASSIESGGSYE. The complete CDR3 reads CASSIESGGSYEQYF.

Ten or more counts support this clone. The CDR3 extends 3 residues past the end of the read, so its final part is completed from the germline J gene. The rearrangement links TRBV7-2 to TRBJ2-1; no firm D call. The germline CDR1 and CDR2 sequences are SGHTA and FQGNSA. V lost 2 bases and J lost 3, with 11 bases in between. The CDR3 totals 15 residues. The CDR3 here is CASSLLPAHYNEQFF. Partial CDR3 DNA: TGTGCCAGCAGCTTACTACCCGCCCACTACAATGAG.

Concerning this clone itself: The CDR3 goes on 3 residues after the read ends, and that part is filled in from the germline J gene. V gene TRBV19 combines with J gene TRBJ1-2; D gene ambiguous. Per the germline V gene, CDR1 is LNHDA and CDR2 is SQIVND (reference sequence). The CDR3 consists of 16 residues. The CDR3 loop reads CASSIDYSAGSRGYTF. CDR3 bases read: TGTGCCAGTAGTATAGATTACTCGGCGGGTTCCAGGGGC. The entire variable domain, with the rest obtained from reference TRBV19 and TRBJ1-2, is as follows: DGGITQSPKYLFRKEGQNVTLSCEQNLNHDAMYWYRQDPGQGLRLIYYSQIVNDFQKGDIAEGYSVSREKKESFPLTVTSAQKNPTAFYLCASSIDYSAGSRGYTFGSGTRLTVV.

In regard to this clone: The read ends 3 residues before the CDR3 terminus; that terminus is restored from the germline J gene. The chain uses TRBV2 and TRBJ2-1, with TRBD1 identical over 7 bases. The CDR3 spans 13 residues. Germline CDR1 and CDR2: SNHLY and FYNNEI. J lost 7 bases, V lost 4 bases, and 4 bases had no gene match. The CDR3 reads CASSGQGKNEQFF. CDR3 DNA, as far as it was read: TGTGCCAGCAGTGGACAGGGAAAAAATGAG.

In this sample, this clone turned up a few times. The read terminates 3 residues ahead of where the CDR3 ends, so the germline J gene completes it. V and J are TRBV6-2 or TRBV6-3 and TRBJ2-7, with a possible D match to TRBD2 (6 bases). The CDR3 runs 15 residues. The germline V and J ends were trimmed by 8 bases and 3 bases, with 20 bases remaining between them. Germline V gene sequence: CDR1 MNHEY, CDR2 SVGEGT. CDR3 sequence reads: CASCHGRGKSYEQYF. The CDR3 DNA, read in part, is TGTGCCAGCTGCCATGGGCGGGGTAAAAGCTACGAG.

In its sample, this clone was seen many times. The read finishes 3 residues shy of the CDR3 end, and the germline J gene is used to complete it. V and J are TRBV11-2 and TRBJ1-2; D is unresolved. The V end lost 1 base, the J end lost 6 bases, and 15 bases lay between the germline ends. Germline CDR1 and CDR2: SGHAT and FQNNGV. This CDR3 spans 15 amino acids. The CDR3 sequence is CASSLGQVRSDGYTF. CDR3 DNA (partial): TGTGCCAGCAGCTTAGGTCAGGTTCGATCGGATGGC.

This clone was picked up many times. Coverage ceases 3 residues before the CDR3 finishes, and the germline J gene fills in the end. This rearrangement joins TRBV6-1 to TRBJ2-5, with TRBD2 as a possible D gene (6 bases). Germline assignment: CDR1 MNHNS and CDR2 SASEGT. CDR3 size: 13 residues. The V end was cut by 4 bases, the J end by 5 bases, with 11 bases between. The sequenced part of the CDR3 DNA is TGTGCCAGCAGTGGGCCCGGAGGGGAGACC. Translation: CASSGPGGET. The complete CDR3 protein is CASSGPGGETQYF.

For this clone: The read terminates 3 residues ahead of where the CDR3 ends, so the germline J gene completes it. The chain has TRBV19 and TRBJ1-2; tentatively, D is TRBD1 (6 bases). This CDR3 spans 14 amino acids. V lost 7 bases and J 3 bases, leaving 15 bases between the germline ends. CDR1 is LNHDA, CDR2 SQIVND, per germline (reference sequence). CDR3 amino acids: CASTTRGLHYGYTF. Partial CDR3 DNA: TGTGCCAGTACAACCAGGGGTTTGCACTATGGC.